This TCR beta chain came from a study of T cell responses to AZD1222 COVID-19 vaccine (dated by TCRdb to the early 2020s). About the investigation overall: TCR sequencing covered approximately 230 trial participants: about 210 given two doses of AZD1222 and approximately 25 given two doses of MenACWY control vaccine. Trial participants were enrolled by age into 18-55, 56-69 and 70-plus year subgroups, with approximately 150, 30 and 60 TCR-sequenced participants respectively. Overall results and qualifications from the work: The whole spike protein was spanned by vaccine-associated CD4 TCRs, and dominant responses were seen in regions 160-218 and 743-854. Most participants were white British and females outnumbered males, and the authors suggested that clonal diversity may have been underestimated. The 56-69-year group was small, and its depth increase did not reach significance, likely because of low power. Conclusions about previously exposed vaccinees are limited because only five to seven AZD1222 recipients were SARS-CoV-2 seropositive at baseline. After two AZD1222 doses, spike-specific TCR breadth and depth were significantly higher than at day 0 and than in MenACWY recipients. Because no day 14 peak-response samples were available, the repertoires could be characterized only after the peak T cell response. Reportedly, almost half of the unique spike-specific TCRs recognized epitopes lying outside the regions that are mutated in the B.1.351 and B.1.1.7 variants.

What this sample's time point label stands for: about 28 days (+/-7) after the second vaccine dose. AZD1222 recipients whose second dose came at about 4 weeks and those whose second dose came at about 12 weeks were combined into one group, since spike-specific TCR depth and breadth did not differ between the two schedules. Vaccinee samples were obtained from the UK trials COV001 and COV002, which included a single-blind randomized controlled phase 2/3 trial of AZD1222 (ChAdOx1 nCoV-19) in healthy adults. For TCRbeta chain sequencing, PBMC samples from trial participants were taken at day 0 and at day 28 after the second dose. Note on this clone: Its antigen specificity is not known. Base qualities are not provided; no much larger clone lies one nucleotide away.

The CDR3 regions of human TCRbeta chains were analyzed by immunosequencing. The authors' pipeline ran thus. Repertoire TCRs were checked for matches against a reference library of SARS-CoV-2-specific TCRs that had been generated using the MIRA antigen-specificity platform. Breadth meant the fraction of unique TCRs that were SARS-CoV-2-associated, whereas depth meant the fraction of total T cells that were SARS-CoV-2-associated. Each spike-specific TCR was assigned to its reactive spike region and to a CD4 or CD8 class using the MIRA data. Log10-transformed breadth and depth values were compared by one-way ANOVA with Sidak's multiple comparisons tests. The source is immuneACCESS, and TCRdb retained only in-frame sequences with V and J called. Part of the clones is not carried over; for the studies checked, unresolved V genes explain less than half of this, and the remainder is unexplained. D and trimming come from the DNA, and the V and J calls and clone size come from that table. Counted in this sample were around 110,000 clones; around 90% of them appeared once. The ten biggest clones cover about 6.8% of the sample.

The germline V gene sets CDR1 to WSHSY and CDR2 to SAAADI. A distance of 5 bases separates the germline ends of V and J, which lose 3 bases and 6 bases respectively. Reading from cysteine to phenylalanine, the CDR3 counts 11 amino acids. Just the 33-base CDR3 DNA is kept, in frame starting at base 1. This sequence originates from an adult who received the AZD1222 COVID-19 vaccine. The chain is assembled from TRBV10-2 and TRBJ1-1, with the D gene call left open. The sequencing used peripheral blood, collected 28 days after the second AZD1222 dose. The DNA sequence is as follows: TGCGCCAGCAGTGAAGGACCTGAAGCTTTCTTT. Its protein is CASSEGPEAFF.